This T cell receptor (beta chain) comes out of a study of T cell repertoires in cytomegalovirus infection. Study-level background: Newly reported HLA-C-restricted and thoroughly characterized HLA-B-restricted CMV epitopes were employed. From public TCR beta signatures came an indication of both CMV infection and matching HLA type. Whole-study results and caveats: Predominance within the ex vivo response was attributable to HLA-C-restricted CMV-specific TCR beta clonotypes. Identification of carriers of CMV plus the relevant HLA was performed using cumulative public TCR beta family frequency.

Unmatched junction bases numbered 7, after V lost 4 bases and J lost 5 bases. Germline CDR1 reads MGHRA; CDR2 reads YSYEKL. This CDR3 comprises 16 residues. On this clonotype: Its antigen remains unidentified.

A single record per CDR3 protein comes from TCRdb applying MiXCR to the reads. The sample contains about 89,000 distinct CDR3 sequences, 29% of which appear only once. This receptor was obtained from a human donor in good health (CMV status not recorded). Some clones in this sample may be carry-over from other donors' samples. The sequencing used CD8+ T cells from cultured PBMCs, collected from culture after CMV antigen stimulation. This sequence joins TRBV4-1 and TRBJ2-2, with 10 bases matching TRBD2. The CDR3 reads CASSPRERGGTGELFF. The CDR3 DNA is TGCGCCAGCAGCCCCCGTGAGCGGGGGGGGACCGGGGAGCTGTTTTTT.